The clone carrying this T cell receptor (beta chain) was picked up one time. Its antigen is as yet unknown. The record originates from a study of radiation and T cells in renal cell carcinoma. General observations from the study: No pretreatment tumor biopsies were available for baseline clonotypes.

The method was immunoSEQ multiplex PCR; TCRdb's version includes in-frame clones alone and lacks a portion of them. The table lists just over 150,000 clones, approximately 90% of them singletons. V lost 5 bases, J lost 0 bases, and 7 bases stayed unmatched. The CDR3 length is 15 residues. Germline V lookup: CDR1 LNHDA, CDR2 SQIVND (reference sequence). Regarding time point: blood 2 weeks post-SBRT. The sample's treatment: 15 Gy SBRT to primary tumor, nephrectomy 4 weeks later. The patient's renal cell carcinoma had clear cell pathology. This clonotype originated in a woman in her forties or fifties with renal cell carcinoma. The chain has TRBV19 and TRBJ2-7, with 7 bases lining up with TRBD1. The sequencing here drew on blood, taken from a patient whose treatment included radiotherapy and nephrectomy. Written as DNA, the CDR3 is TGTGCCAGTAGTCGGAGACAGGGCAGCTCCTACGAGCAGTACTTC. This translates into CASSRRQGSSYEQYF. Combining the CDR3 with reference TRBV19 and TRBJ2-7 gives the whole variable domain DGGITQSPKYLFRKEGQNVTLSCEQNLNHDAMYWYRQDPGQGLRLIYYSQIVNDFQKGDIAEGYSVSREKKESFPLTVTSAQKNPTAFYLCASSRRQGSSYEQYFGPGTRLTVT.